This T cell receptor (beta chain) emerged from a study of cytomegalovirus exposure and HLA in healthy donors (dated 2017 in TCRdb). Regarding the complete study: In an earlier analysis of fewer than 750 of the donors, 276 Gb of sequence data and approximately 100 million unique TCR beta sequences from some 170 million T cells were reported. The number of donors typed differed by locus, with roughly 620-630 for A, B, C, DRB1 and DQB1, roughly 550 for DQA1, 606 for DPA1, and around 450 for DPB1. Every repertoire in the discovery cohort had been generated on one and the same sequencing platform. Using immunosequencing, the study profiled T cell repertoires from around 670 subjects and related those repertoires to cytomegalovirus serostatus. A later analysis re-analyzed previously published TCR beta repertoires from several hundred donors and added high-resolution HLA genotyping to study TCR occurrence patterns. Roughly 5 DR-DQ haplotypes were handled as single units for association and clustering because linkage in the cohort was strong. An earlier analysis of 500 to 750 of the donors applied high-throughput TCR beta sequencing to assess whether each TCR beta V gene segment acted as functional or pseudogenic. The later analysis used no new phenotypic data to find candidate immune exposures, relying instead on TCR beta sequences and their occurrence across donors. A separate validation cohort of over 95 different subjects was used in addition to the 666-subject first cohort. Of the 300 to 500 genotyped donors, 81% were placed in the genetic ancestry cluster associated with self-reported Caucasian donors. Alongside the repertoire data, information on donor age, sex, ethnicity and CMV serostatus was compiled. An early release that covered some 640 HLA-typed donors contained about 290 gigabases of sequencing data and around 85 million unique TCR sequences. Genome-wide SNP genotypes for about three fifths of the roughly 670 donors were used in a later genetic analysis, which treated that subset as a discovery cohort. To predict cytomegalovirus infection status, the study combined high-throughput TCR immunosequencing, statistical association of individual TCRs with disease status, and machine learning. The study aimed to test whether cataloging public T cell receptors could reveal signatures of past pathogen exposure. Class I and class II HLA loci were covered by the typing at four-digit resolution. Among some 400 genotyped donors of the cohort, an average of approximately 230,000 unique TCR beta nucleotide sequences were sequenced per donor, about a sixth of them non-productive.

From its cysteine to its phenylalanine, the CDR3 spans 11 amino acids. Only CDR3 DNA remains: 33 bases, in frame from the first base. V and J are truncated by 2 bases and 5 bases respectively, leaving an intervening sequence of 3 bases. The germline V gene specifies SGHAT as CDR1 and FQNNGV as CDR2. The library relied on the immunoSEQ multiplex PCR assay. For the multiplex PCR, a mixture combining 60 forward primers for TCR Vbeta segments and 13 reverse primers for TCR Jbeta segments was used. Amplification of the CDR3 region of rearranged TCR beta genes was performed with a multiplex PCR assay on genomic DNA. On the Illumina HiSeq System, the amplified TCR beta libraries were sequenced as 87-base-pair reads. For the original study's pipeline: In a later analysis, around 80 million unique TCR beta chains were counted across the roughly 700 repertoires, and approximately 11 million of these chains were shared by at least two donors. A nearest-neighbor algorithm error-corrected the raw reads and collapsed the reads into unique sequences, merging closely related sequences to remove PCR and sequencing errors. To assign V, D and J gene segments, CDR3 sequences were aligned to IMGT reference sequences. For a sequence to be retained, at least a six-nucleotide match to both a V gene segment and a J gene segment was required. Rearrangements were called productive when the CDR3 lacked stop codons and stayed in frame with V and J; all others were non-productive. CDR3 was defined according to IMGT convention as the region running from the second conserved V-encoded cysteine to the conserved J-encoded phenylalanine. In an earlier analysis of around 600 of the donors, sequences lacking an unambiguous match to a single V gene segment were excluded. An earlier analysis of approximately 590 of the donors classified V segments as functional when productive rearrangements were above 56.7% and as segregating when the standard deviation between donors was above 5%. A statistical classification framework was built to diagnose cytomegalovirus status from the catalog of TCR beta chain sequences. A later analysis assigned V and J genes by comparing TCR nucleotide sequences with IMGT/GENE-DB human TR gene sequences. The TCRdist pipeline was used in a later analysis to assign CDR3 sequences and most-parsimonious VDJ recombination scenarios. A later analysis defined each TCR beta chain by its CDR3 amino acid sequence plus V-gene family, and excluded reads lacking a unique V-gene family. A later analysis removed 500 to 600 highly shared, low-generation-probability nucleotide sequences to deal with suspected cross-contamination and a sequencing artifact. A later analysis calculated a clonal expansion index for each public chain from normalized within-repertoire ranks of inferred template counts. In a later analysis, generation probabilities were computed using a VDJ recombination model fitted to out-of-frame rearrangements, and the results were checked against IGoR. In a later analysis, TCR-TCR, TCR-HLA and TCR-CMV co-occurrence was scored with hypergeometric tests, and a repertoire-size bias correction was applied to TCR pairs. False discovery rates were estimated in a later analysis by permuting HLA or CMV assignments 20 times. In a later analysis, co-occurring TCRs were grouped with DBSCAN, and TCRdist sequence similarity was added when clustering was performed within HLA-allele-positive subsets. For co-occurrence clustering, repertoires with fewer than 30,000 or more than 120,000 public chains were excluded, along with roughly five repertoires with anomalous nucleotide sharing. Here the immuneACCESS table is served through TCRdb, limited to in-frame sequences with V and J called. Missing clones are a known gap in these copies; in checked studies unresolved V genes cover under half, and the rest lacks a known reason. V and J calls and clone size are copied from that table; D and trimming were computed from the DNA. The sample contains some 150,000 clones, 79% of them found a single time. Together, the top ten hold roughly 7.7% of the sample.

The investigation overall reported the following: According to a later analysis, most CMV-associated TCR beta chains appeared to be HLA-restricted, and the HLA associations seemed to be driven largely by CMV exposure. Most TCR sequences were seen in very few donors, while some public TCRs were found in many individuals. In an earlier analysis of 587 of the donors, most TCR beta V segments appeared in productive rearrangements about 87% or about 30% of the time, broadly matching IMGT annotations. A group of highly shared sequence variants was considered likely to be a technical artifact of the sequencing pipeline. Linkage disequilibrium might explain the correlated functional status among segregating V segments, but an unknown experimental factor could not be excluded. Presence/absence analyses assumed roughly uniform sequencing depth across donors, an assumption that may not hold. Some IMGT-functional V segments, including TRBV6-2 and TRBV6-3, could not be distinguished by the 87-base-pair reads and were therefore excluded. A later analysis associated approximately 17,000 TCR beta sequences with specific HLA alleles at a false discovery rate of 0.05. A further reported finding was that TCR beta sequences accurately predicted the HLA-A and HLA-B alleles for most subjects in the first cohort. In a later analysis, HLA-associated TCR beta chains were found to be more clonally expanded and to have lower generation probabilities than equally common non-associated chains. A total of roughly 160 TCR beta chains were listed by the study as associated with cytomegalovirus. This cohort had only TCR beta chains sequenced, and the lack of alpha or paired-chain data limited which features could be detected. Approximately 16 rarely observed V segments, including chromosome 9 orphons, were excluded from the earlier analysis of several hundred of the donors because counts were too low. Several of the top co-occurrence clusters appeared to be linked to parvovirus B19, influenza, CMV and Epstein-Barr virus, according to a later analysis. Because HLA typing was unavailable for some donors at each locus, only the typed subset was used in association tests. In a later analysis, TCR association rates were found to vary across HLA loci, with the most associated TCRs seen for DRB1 alleles and the fewest for HLA-C alleles. For the cohort, immune exposure information was limited to CMV serostatus. It was suggested by the authors that the approach could potentially be generalized to other disease states and immunological phenotypes. Compared with the roughly 710-donor mean, donors in an Asian-associated ancestry cluster had fewer N-insertions in productive TCRs, according to a later genetic analysis. Strong co-occurrence of HLA alleles, especially DR and DQ, made assigning TCR associations to individual alleles difficult. A later genetic analysis associated a missense DCLRE1C variant with V-gene and J-gene trimming of TCR beta chains, and an independent cohort replicated the association. In vitro tests confirmed that three of the cytomegalovirus-associated TCR beta chains recognize cytomegalovirus antigens. Cytomegalovirus status was reported to be diagnosed by the classifier with high specificity and sensitivity in both the original and validation cohorts.

In total, about 650 healthy bone marrow donors made up the cohort. At the time of sampling, every cohort member was nominally healthy, though immune exposures that went unrecorded were likely present. The donor was CMV seropositive and was included in the group of approximately 310 seropositive cohort members. A peripheral blood sample was collected from each donor, and TCR beta sequencing was performed on peripheral blood mononuclear cells. The Qiagen DNeasy Blood Extraction Kit was used to extract genomic DNA from the blood cell samples. Notes on this clone: The antigen it binds to is not known. No base-level quality is on record; no much larger clone is a single base apart.

The receptor's source is a man aged 30-40 years in good health and CMV-seropositive. The specimen was PBMCs. The rearranged segments are TRBV11-2 and TRBJ1-1; the D gene remains uncertain. This receptor carries the CDR3 CASSLLTEAFF. The nucleotides read TGTGCCAGCAGCTTACTAACTGAAGCTTTCTTT.